This is a list of T cell receptor beta chains from one sample in a study of siplizumab effects on memory and regulatory T cells. Assay used: immunoSEQ multiplex PCR; TCRdb lists only in-frame clones, some missing. This table holds around 95,000 clones, more than 90% found once. The source material was CD4+ T cells sorted from blood. The origin of the receptors is a human donor in good health. Both conserved end residues are part of each CDR3. The order of the fields is V gene, D gene, J gene, CDR3 DNA, CDR3 protein. The D gene is left open where the match is weak.

TRBV7-9	TRBD1	TRBJ2-6	TGTGCCAGCAGCTTAGCGCCGGGACAGGGTAATGGGGCCAACGTCCTGACTTTC	CASSLAPGQGNGANVLTF
TRBV5-1	TRBD1	TRBJ1-4	TGCGCCAGCAGCTTGGTTGGGACAGAGAATGAAAAACTGTTTTTT	CASSLVGTENEKLFF
TRBV19	TRBD1	TRBJ2-3	TGTGCCAGTAGTATAGAATCTAGAGGGGGCAATACGCAGTATTTT	CASSIESRGGNTQYF
TRBV4-2	TRBD2	TRBJ2-5	TGTGCCAGCAGCCAAGATCTAAGCGGGGGTTTGTCGGAGACCCAGTACTTC	CASSQDLSGGLSETQYF
TRBV14	TRBD1	TRBJ2-3	TGTGCCAGCAGGCGCACAGGGGGTAGTACCCCAGATACGCAGTATTTT	CASRRTGGSTPDTQYF
TRBV25-1	-	TRBJ1-2	TGTGCCAGCAGTGAGGGGGGCAGTATAGAATATGGCTACACCTTC	CASSEGGSIEYGYTF
TRBV7-2	TRBD1	TRBJ2-7	TGTGCCAGCAGCTTAGCCAGGGGGTCCTACGAGCAGTACTTC	CASSLARGSYEQYF
TRBV20-1	-	TRBJ1-2	TGCGGAACAGCCAACTATGGCTACACCTTC	CGTANYGYTF
TRBV18	TRBD1	TRBJ1-6	TGTGCCAGCTCACCGGGGCAGGGGGCTTCACCCCTCCACTTT	CASSPGQGASPLHF
TRBV19	-	TRBJ1-1	TGTGCCAGTAGTAGGGGCGGGCTCACCTACACTGAAGCTTTCTTT	CASSRGGLTYTEAFF
TRBV2	-	TRBJ2-6	TGTGCCAGCGAAGCTGGGGCCAACGTCCTGACTTTC	CASEAGANVLTF
TRBV5-6	TRBD1	TRBJ2-2	TGTGCCAGCAGCCGACAGGGGCCGCTCACCGGGGAGCTGTTTTTT	CASSRQGPLTGELFF
TRBV18	-	TRBJ2-2	TGTGCCAGCTCACCACCCGACACCGGGGAGCTGTTTTTT	CASSPPDTGELFF
TRBV11-1	-	TRBJ2-6	TGTGCCAGCAGCCGTAGAGGAGGGCGGGACTCTGGGGCCAACGTCCTGACTTTC	CASSRRGGRDSGANVLTF
TRBV5-1	-	TRBJ2-1	TGCGCCAGCAGCCCGGGGGGACAGACCAATGAGCAGTTCTTC	CASSPGGQTNEQFF
TRBV5-1	TRBD1	TRBJ2-3	TGCGCCAGCGGACAGGGAAGTGGCACAGATACGCAGTATTTT	CASGQGSGTDTQYF
TRBV18	-	TRBJ2-1	TGTGCCAGCTCCCAACAGGGTACGAGGGGGAATGAGCAGTTCTTC	CASSQQGTRGNEQFF